The next 16 T cell receptor beta chains were all read from a single sample in a study of shared clonotypes between healthy human individuals (dated by TCRdb to the early 2020s). Library prep was done by the immunoSEQ multiplex PCR assay. TCRdb re-hosts the immuneACCESS table, in-frame sequences only. Its copies lack some clones; in the studies checked, an unresolved V gene accounts for under half of them, and the cause for the rest is not known. This sample gives fewer than 600,000 clones in total; around 79% of them show up just once. 13% of the sample lies in the top ten. The specimen sequenced was PBMCs. Every receptor here comes from a woman aged 40 to 50 in good health. Some clones in this sample may be carry-over from other donors' samples.

This chain uses TRBV5-1 with TRBJ2-7, with 11 bases aligning to TRBD2. V was clipped by 4 bases and J by 4 bases; unmatched bases: 7. Per germline, CDR1 SGHRS and CDR2 YFSETQ. The CDR3 is 15 residues long. The CDR3 reads CASSSTSGSGYEQYF. The CDR3 DNA is TGCGCCAGCAGCAGCACTAGCGGGAGTGGGTACGAGCAGTACTTC.

V gene TRBV7-8 combines with J gene TRBJ2-2; D is perhaps TRBD2 (7 bases). Trimming cost V 2 bases and J 5 bases, with 15 bases left between them. The CDR3 contains 16 residues. In germline, CDR1 is SGHVS, CDR2 FQNEAQ. The CDR3, as DNA: TGTGCCAGCAGCTTACGGGGGCGGGAGTTGACCGGGGAGCTGTTTTTT. This sequence encodes CASSLRGRELTGELFF.

This clone was counted once. The CDR3 is CASSPFPDTQYF. Here the CDR3 DNA reads TGTGCCAGCAGCCCCTTTCCAGATACGCAGTATTTT. The J gene is TRBJ2-3, the V gene TRBV11-2; D unresolved. Germline lookup yields CDR1 SGHAT and CDR2 FQNNGV. This CDR3 is built from 12 residues. V was pared by 5 bases and J by 4 bases, with 7 bases between.

This clone was seen a handful of times. This chain links TRBV5-1 with TRBJ2-5; maybe TRBD2 (6 bases). V dropped 4 bases and J dropped 1 base, with 11 bases sitting between them. CDR1 is SGHRS, CDR2 YFSETQ, per germline. The CDR3 is 14 amino acids. The CDR3 sequence: CASSPAGLQETQYF. The CDR3 nucleotides are TGCGCCAGCAGCCCCGCGGGGCTCCAAGAGACCCAGTACTTC.

This chain links TRBV5-6 with TRBJ1-2, with 9 bases aligning to TRBD1. The V segment lost 0 bases and the J segment 4 bases; nucleotides outside the gene matches: 4. Germline loops: CDR1 SGHDT, CDR2 YYEEEE. The CDR3 contains 15 residues. The CDR3 sequence: CASSLATGGSYGYTF. The CDR3 DNA is TGTGCCAGCAGCTTGGCCACAGGGGGCAGCTATGGCTACACCTTC.

This chain links TRBV28 with TRBJ2-1; 9 bases fit TRBD2. The germline gives CDR1 MDHEN, CDR2 SYDVKM. With V trimmed by 7 bases and J by 3 bases, 1 base remained unmatched. This CDR3 has 13 amino acids. The CDR3 DNA is TGTGCCAGCAAAGCGGGAGGCTACAATGAGCAGTTCTTC. As protein: CASKAGGYNEQFF.

The chain employs TRBV7-2 and TRBJ1-2, with 10 bases lining up with TRBD1. J gave up 7 bases and V 5 bases, and 16 bases lay outside the gene matches. Germline V gives CDR1 SGHTA, CDR2 FQGNSA. The CDR3 runs 17 residues. In DNA, the CDR3 is TGTGCCAGCAGCCGAGGACAGGGGGAAGTTAAAAGTAGTGGCTACACCTTC. Translation gives CASSRGQGEVKSSGYTF.

About this clone itself: Other nucleotide sequences from this sample produce the same CDR3. CDR3 region: CASSPTGDGYTF. The CDR3 region has the DNA TGTGCCAGCAGCCCGACAGGGGATGGCTACACCTTC. The genes are TRBV7-9 and TRBJ1-2; 8 bases align to TRBD1. Germline lookup yields CDR1 SEHNR and CDR2 FQNEAQ (reference sequence). The CDR3 runs to 12 residues. J was trimmed by 6 bases and V by 5 bases; bases with no gene match: 2.

In the case of this clone: A clone one base away is much larger, so this may be a read error. The V call is TRBV11-3, the J call TRBJ2-2; weak D call: TRBD1 (6 bases). The CDR3 length is 14 residues. V was pared by 3 bases and J by 3 bases, with 8 bases between. Germline V lookup: CDR1 SGHNT, CDR2 YENEEA. The CDR3 region has the DNA TGTGCCAGCAGCTTCGAGGGGGACACCGGGGAGCTGTTTTTT. Translating it yields CASSFEGDTGELFF.

The chain recombines TRBV14 with TRBJ2-7; D is possibly TRBD1 (6 bases). The V gene's germline CDR1 is SGHDN and CDR2 FVKESK. The CDR3 is made up of 17 amino acids. The V and J ends lost 4 bases and 0 bases respectively, with 19 bases between them. This chain's CDR3 is CASSPLNYRVISYEQYF. CDR3 coding DNA: TGTGCCAGCAGCCCTCTCAATTACAGGGTTATCTCCTACGAGCAGTACTTC.

The rearrangement joins TRBV4-3 to TRBJ1-6; possibly TRBD1 for D (5 bases). V was shortened by 0 bases and J by 0 bases, with 9 bases between the two germline ends. Germline V gives CDR1 LGHNA, CDR2 YSLEER. The CDR3 contains 17 residues. CDR3 DNA: TGCGCCAGCAGCCAAGATCAACAGGACTCCTATAATTCACCCCTCCACTTT. Its translation is CASSQDQQDSYNSPLHF.

J is TRBJ2-2 and V is TRBV5-4; 9 nucleotides match TRBD1. Per germline, CDR1 SGHNT and CDR2 YYREEE (reference sequence). Unmatched junction bases numbered 10, after V lost 4 bases and J lost 6 bases. CDR3 length: 16 residues. DNA for the CDR3: TGTGCCAGCAGCCACGGACAGGGGAGTTTGGCCGGGGAGCTGTTTTTT. Translation: CASSHGQGSLAGELFF.

Concerning this clone: At the DNA level, this CDR3 is encoded by other sequences in the same sample as well. The chain employs TRBV18 and TRBJ2-1; D unresolved. CDR3 size: 11 residues. V was clipped by 2 bases and J by 7 bases, with 3 bases between them. CDR1 is KGHSH and CDR2 is LQKENI in the germline V gene. CDR3 nucleotide sequence: TGTGCCAGCTCACCAGGGAATGAGCAGTTCTTC. Amino acid sequence: CASSPGNEQFF.

The V call is TRBV2, the J call TRBJ2-4; TRBD2 might be the D (6 bases). The germline V and J ends were trimmed by 8 bases and 8 bases, with 13 bases remaining between them. CDR3 length equals 12 residues. CDR1 SNHLY and CDR2 FYNNEI come from the germline V gene. CDR3 DNA sequence: TGTGCCAGCGTCGGGAGCCTGCACATTCAGTACTTC. It specifies CASVGSLHIQYF. Full variable domain (outside the CDR3, taken from reference TRBV2 and TRBJ2-4): EPEVTQTPSHQVTQMGQEVILRCVPISNHLYFYWYRQILGQKVEFLVSFYNNEISEKSEIFDDQFSVERPDGSNFTLKIRSTKLEDSAMYFCASVGSLHIQYFGAGTRLSVL.

As regards this clone: This clone may be a read error of a much larger clone one base away. This chain uses TRBV7-9 with TRBJ2-7; D is possibly TRBD2 (6 bases). Per germline, CDR1 SEHNR and CDR2 FQNEAQ (reference sequence). V gave up 5 bases and J gave up 3 bases, with 11 bases separating them. The CDR3 is 13 amino acids. CDR3 nucleotides: TGTGCCAGCAGCCTTACCGGGGGCTACGAGCAGTACTTC. The encoded protein is CASSLTGGYEQYF.

This sequence joins TRBV7-3 and TRBJ2-2; D not certain. Trimming took off 2 bases at V and 7 bases at J, with 5 bases between the two ends. The CDR3 runs 12 residues. Germline CDR1 and CDR2: SGHTA and FQGTGA. The CDR3 sequence is CASSLYFGELFF. For the CDR3, the DNA is TGTGCCAGCAGCTTATATTTCGGGGAGCTGTTTTTT.